These 27 T cell receptor beta chains were all obtained from the same sample, sequenced in a study of a mutant IDH1 vaccine in newly diagnosed glioma. Some clones are missing from TCRdb's copy, which holds only in-frame ones; the method was immunoSEQ multiplex PCR. The sample consists of about 70,000 clones, 83% of them appearing once. Indicated time point: baseline, week 1 (first vaccination visit). Treatment in this sample: pre-vaccination baseline after standard-of-care therapy. Sequencing was performed on peripheral blood mononuclear cells (PBMCs), taken from a glioma patient treated with radiotherapy, temozolomide or both. These receptors all stem from a woman aged 18 to 35 with glioma. Some clones in this sample may be carry-over from other donors' samples.

The J gene is TRBJ2-7, the V gene TRBV6-5; no reliable D call. The CDR3 is made up of 12 amino acids. V dropped 0 bases and J dropped 6 bases, with 6 bases sitting between them. The germline V gene encodes CDR1 MNHEY and CDR2 SVGAGI. CDR3: CASSYSWGEQYF. For the CDR3, the DNA is TGTGCCAGCAGTTACTCGTGGGGCGAGCAGTACTTC.

This chain connects TRBV5-6 to TRBJ2-1, with 9 bases lining up with TRBD2. J lost 5 bases, V lost 0 bases, and 6 bases had no gene match. This CDR3 is 16 amino acids long. Germline CDR1 reads SGHDT; CDR2 reads YYEEEE. The CDR3 spells CASSLVVLAGNNEQFF. The CDR3 nucleotides are TGTGCCAGCAGCTTGGTTGTCCTAGCGGGGAACAATGAGCAGTTCTTC.

This sequence joins TRBV30 and TRBJ2-5; 10 bases fit TRBD2. V was pared by 2 bases and J by 2 bases, with 5 bases of the junction left unmatched. Germline V gives CDR1 GTSNPN, CDR2 SVGIG (reference sequence). CDR3 length equals 15 residues. The CDR3 coding sequence is TGTGCCTGGAGTTCACTAGCGGGGCAGCAAGAGACCCAGTACTTC. Amino acids: CAWSSLAGQQETQYF.

This clone was detected only once. The chain joins TRBV11-1 to TRBJ2-5, with 10 bases that match TRBD2. With 2 bases clipped from V and 3 bases from J, the junction kept 15 bases outside the gene matches. This CDR3 is built from 19 residues. CDR1 is SGHAT, CDR2 FQDESV, per germline (reference sequence). The CDR3 spells CASSLSGASGSPTKETQYF. The DNA of the CDR3 is TGTGCCAGCAGCTTATCGGGTGCTAGCGGGAGCCCAACAAAAGAGACCCAGTACTTC.

This rearrangement joins TRBV4-3 to TRBJ2-2; TRBD1 matches 7 bases. CDR1 and CDR2 (germline): LGHNA, YSLEER. The V gene end was trimmed by 0 bases and the J gene end by 6 bases; junction bases not matched to a gene: 1. This CDR3 is 14 amino acids long. The CDR3 DNA follows: TGCGCCAGCAGCCAAGACCAGGGGGCCGGGGAGCTGTTTTTT. Amino acid sequence: CASSQDQGAGELFF.

This clone came up a few times. The chain joins TRBV6-6 to TRBJ1-5; TRBD1 matches at 11 bases. V was clipped by 7 bases and J by 4 bases; unmatched bases: 6. This CDR3 comprises 15 residues. Germline CDR1 and CDR2: MNHNY and SVGAGI (reference sequence). The CDR3 here is CASKHGTGGNQPQHF. The DNA for the CDR3 is TGTGCCAGCAAACATGGGACAGGGGGAAATCAGCCCCAGCATTTT.

The genes are TRBV2 and TRBJ2-7; no reliable D call. Trimming took 3 bases from V and 0 from J, leaving 6 bases between them. Germline V CDR1 and CDR2: SNHLY, FYNNEI. This CDR3 has 13 amino acids. Written as DNA, the CDR3 is TGTGCCAGCAGTGATGGCCCCTCCTACGAGCAGTACTTC. Protein sequence: CASSDGPSYEQYF.

V is TRBV7-8 and J is TRBJ2-1; the D gene is possibly TRBD1 (7 bases). This CDR3 is built from 15 residues. Looked up from germline, CDR1 is SGHVS and CDR2 is FQNEAQ. V lost 4 bases to trimming and J lost 4 bases, with 14 bases between them. The DNA for the CDR3 is TGTGCCAGCAGCTACTCGCGGGACAGATACAATGAGCAGTTCTTC. Translated, it gives CASSYSRDRYNEQFF.

The chain has TRBV4-2 and TRBJ2-6, with D tentatively TRBD1 (5 bases). Trimming cost V 4 bases and J 3 bases, with 7 bases left between them. Germline loops: CDR1 LGHNA, CDR2 YNFKEQ. This CDR3 has 14 amino acids. This CDR3 reads CASSPRGGANVLTF. The CDR3 DNA reads TGTGCCAGCAGCCCTAGGGGTGGGGCCAACGTCCTGACTTTC.

The genes are TRBV4-3 and TRBJ2-7; TRBD1 matches at 8 bases. The CDR3 covers 13 residues. Per germline, CDR1 LGHNA and CDR2 YSLEER. The junction had 5 bases not matched to a gene; V was cut back by 4 bases and J by 6 bases. In DNA, the CDR3 is TGCGCCAGCAGCCGACGGACAGGGTTCGAGCAGTACTTC. It is translated as CASSRRTGFEQYF.

The chain employs TRBV6-5 and TRBJ1-2, with D unresolved. Germline assignment: CDR1 MNHEY and CDR2 SVGAGI. The V and J ends lost 2 bases and 8 bases respectively, with 12 bases between them. CDR3 length equals 13 residues. CDR3 in DNA: TGTGCCAGCAGTTACACGCCCGTAGGAGGCTACACCTTC. As protein: CASSYTPVGGYTF.

This chain connects TRBV7-9 to TRBJ1-4; D not certain. V lost 2 bases to trimming and J lost 8 bases, with 9 bases between them. The CDR3 runs to 13 residues. Looked up from germline, CDR1 is SEHNR and CDR2 is FQNEAQ (reference sequence). The CDR3 sequence is CASSLNNAEKLFF. In nucleotides, the CDR3 is TGTGCCAGCAGCTTAAATAATGCGGAAAAACTGTTTTTT.

V and J are TRBV11-3 and TRBJ2-6; the D is unclear. V lost 5 bases, J lost 1 base, and 12 bases lay in between. This CDR3 contains 16 residues. Germline V gives CDR1 SGHNT, CDR2 YENEEA. The CDR3 region has the DNA TGTGCCAGCAGCCCGCCCCCAGGATCTGGGGCCAACGTCCTGACTTTC. Protein sequence: CASSPPPGSGANVLTF.

V and J are TRBV12-5 and TRBJ1-5; perhaps TRBD1 as D (6 bases). This CDR3 contains 16 residues. Per germline, CDR1 LGHNT and CDR2 FRNRAP. V dropped 3 bases and J dropped 0 bases, with 12 bases sitting between them. In DNA, the CDR3 is TGTGCTAGTGGTTTCAGGGGTGGGAATAGCAATCAGCCCCAGCATTTT. It translates to CASGFRGGNSNQPQHF.

The sample holds a few counts of this clone. This chain uses TRBV6-5 with TRBJ1-5; 10 nucleotides agree with TRBD1. V lost 4 bases to trimming and J lost 2 bases; unmatched junction nucleotides: 2. Germline CDR1 and CDR2: MNHEY and SVGAGI. This CDR3 region has 15 residues. DNA for the CDR3: TGTGCCAGCAGTTCCGGGACAGGGGGCAATCAGCCCCAGCATTTT. This sequence encodes CASSSGTGGNQPQHF.

The gene calls are TRBV5-6 and TRBJ1-4, with D perhaps matching TRBD1 (6 bases). This CDR3 spans 15 amino acids. V was pared by 0 bases and J by 7 bases, with 13 bases between. Looked up from germline, CDR1 is SGHDT and CDR2 is YYEEEE. CDR3 in amino acids: CASSLAQGRGEKLFF. The CDR3 bases are TGTGCCAGCAGCTTGGCCCAGGGGCGAGGTGAAAAACTGTTTTTT.

The chain employs TRBV2 and TRBJ2-2, with D unresolved. The CDR3 is 14 residues long. V lost 1 base and J lost 6, with 9 bases in between. Germline CDR1 reads SNHLY; CDR2 reads FYNNEI. The CDR3 sequence: CASSEVSGSGELFF. DNA of the CDR3: TGTGCCAGCAGTGAAGTCTCGGGCTCCGGGGAGCTGTTTTTT.

The genes are TRBV4-1 and TRBJ1-2; 7 bases fit TRBD1. Germline V gene lookup returns CDR1 MGHRA and CDR2 YSYEKL. J gave up 4 bases and V 1 base, and 3 bases lay outside the gene matches. This CDR3 comprises 14 residues. The CDR3 is CASSQGDSIYGYTF. Here the CDR3 DNA reads TGCGCCAGCAGCCAAGGGGACAGTATCTATGGCTACACCTTC.

The chain is built from TRBV2 and TRBJ2-7; D uncertain. The V end lost 8 bases, the J end lost 2 bases, and 10 bases lay between the germline ends. The germline gives CDR1 SNHLY, CDR2 FYNNEI. The CDR3 is 12 residues long. The CDR3 reads CASGDTAYEQYF. CDR3 nucleotide sequence: TGTGCCAGCGGAGACACCGCCTACGAGCAGTACTTC.

This chain uses TRBV30 with TRBJ2-7, with TRBD1 matching over 7 bases. The CDR3 spans 14 residues. Germline V lookup: CDR1 GTSNPN, CDR2 SVGIG (reference sequence). After removal of 0 bases from V and 3 bases from J, the junction contained 5 bases not matched to a gene. The CDR3 DNA reads as TGTGCCTGGAGTGTACCACAGGGGCGCTACGAGCAGTACTTC. Residues: CAWSVPQGRYEQYF.

In its sample, this clone was seen a few times. This sequence joins TRBV5-4 and TRBJ2-2; 9 nucleotides line up with TRBD2. With V trimmed by 3 bases and J by 7 bases, 10 bases remained unmatched. CDR1 SGHNT and CDR2 YYREEE come from the germline V gene (reference sequence). This CDR3 contains 16 residues. The CDR3 sequence: CASSSLAGRAGGELFF. In nucleotides, the CDR3 is TGTGCCAGCAGCTCCCTAGCGGGGCGAGCGGGCGGGGAGCTGTTTTTT.

This chain connects TRBV15 to TRBJ2-3, with 12 nucleotides matching TRBD2. J was trimmed by 4 bases and V by 5 bases; bases with no gene match: 13. Per the germline V gene, CDR1 is LNHNV and CDR2 is YYDKDF (reference sequence). The length of the CDR3 is 18 residues. CDR3 bases: TGTGCCACCAGCTTACCCGGGACTAGCGGGCAGGGGGCAGATACGCAGTATTTT. It codes for CATSLPGTSGQGADTQYF.

This chain joins TRBV5-1 and TRBJ2-7, with a tentative D call TRBD2 (5 bases). The CDR3 runs to 15 residues. The V end lost 5 bases, the J end lost 2 bases, and 17 bases lay between the germline ends. From germline, CDR1 is SGHRS and CDR2 YFSETQ. In nucleotides, the CDR3 is TGCGCCAGCAGGACCGGACTCTCGATAGCCTACGAGCAGTACTTC. It yields the protein CASRTGLSIAYEQYF.

V and J are TRBV19 and TRBJ1-1; no firm D call. Per the germline V gene, CDR1 is LNHDA and CDR2 is SQIVND (reference sequence). Deletions cut 5 bases from V and 4 bases from J, with 20 bases between. The CDR3 runs 16 residues. CDR3 residues: CASSLSTRGLSTEAFF. Written as DNA, the CDR3 is TGTGCCAGTAGTCTCTCCACCCGCGGGTTGAGCACTGAAGCTTTCTTT.

CDR3 amino acids: CSVLSVDQPHEQFF. As DNA, the CDR3 is TGCAGCGTGCTTTCCGTGGACCAACCCCATGAGCAGTTCTTC. The chain is built from TRBV29-1 and TRBJ2-1; D remains ambiguous. Trimming cost V 6 bases and J 8 bases, with 20 bases left between them. CDR1 is SQVTM and CDR2 is ANQGSEA in the germline V gene. This CDR3 is built from 14 residues.

The V call is TRBV9, the J call TRBJ1-5; D possibly corresponds to TRBD1 (6 bases). The CDR3 is 15 amino acids. The V end lost 0 bases, the J end lost 6 bases, and 13 bases lay between the germline ends. CDR1 is SGDLS, CDR2 YYNGEE, per germline. The CDR3 DNA reads TGTGCCAGCAGCGTAGGGGGAGGGGGGGGTCAGCCCCAGCATTTT. Translating it yields CASSVGGGGGQPQHF.

This chain uses TRBV13 with TRBJ1-1, with no clear D. The CDR3 is 13 amino acids. Germline CDR1 reads PRHDT; CDR2 reads FYEKMQ (reference sequence). The germline V and J ends were trimmed by 0 bases and 3 bases, with 5 bases remaining between them. The CDR3 spells CASSLGDYTEAFF. The DNA of the CDR3 is TGTGCCAGCAGCTTAGGGGACTACACTGAAGCTTTCTTT. Together with reference TRBV13 and TRBJ1-1, the CDR3 gives the full variable domain: AAGVIQSPRHLIKEKRETATLKCYPIPRHDTVYWYQQGPGQDPQFLISFYEKMQSDKGSIPDRFSAQQFSDYHSELNMSSLELGDSALYFCASSLGDYTEAFFGQGTRLTVV.